Following are 4 T cell receptor beta chains from one sample sequenced in a study of Ad26.COV2.S vaccination and SARS-CoV-2 variants. Stated treatment: roughly 19 received Ad26.COV2.S at low or high dose, single or two shots; about 5 received placebo; per-sample allocation not given. The samples were gathered on day 63 after the first injection of vaccine or placebo. Method: immunoSEQ multiplex PCR; TCRdb's copy keeps in-frame clones and lacks some. The data contain roughly 320,000 clones, roughly 86% of them seen just once; the ten biggest clones take up roughly 1.9%. The sequences come from peripheral blood, collected in a trial of Ad26.COV2.S vaccine versus placebo. Receptors were obtained from a person between 18 and 65 years old who received the Ad26.COV2.S COVID-19 vaccine or a placebo.

This chain links TRBV18 with TRBJ2-3; 10 nucleotides agree with TRBD1. The germline V gene has CDR1 KGHSH and CDR2 LQKENI. This CDR3 region has 19 residues. The trim removed 0 bases at V and 0 bases at J, leaving 9 bases unmatched. The CDR3 sequence is CASSPPIGTGAGSTDTQYF. The CDR3 nucleotides are TGTGCCAGCTCACCACCAATCGGGACAGGGGCGGGGAGCACAGATACGCAGTATTTT.

J is TRBJ2-5 and V is TRBV7-3; weak D call: TRBD1 (7 bases). This CDR3 has 17 amino acids. Germline CDR1 reads SGHTA; CDR2 reads FQGTGA. Trimming removed 0 bases from V and 1 base from J, with 15 bases in between. Here the CDR3 DNA reads TGTGCCAGCAGCTTAACGTCGCAGGGGGGAACCCAAGAGACCCAGTACTTC. This sequence encodes CASSLTSQGGTQETQYF. Variable domain in full (rest from reference TRBV7-3 and TRBJ2-5): GAGVSQTPSNKVTEKGKYVELRCDPISGHTALYWYRQSLGQGPEFLIYFQGTGAADDSGLPNDRFFAVRPEGSVSTLKIQRTERGDSAVYLCASSLTSQGGTQETQYFGPGTRLLVL.

This chain links TRBV4-1 with TRBJ1-1, with 8 bases identical to TRBD1. Germline assignment: CDR1 MGHRA and CDR2 YSYEKL. The V segment lost 1 base and the J segment 5 bases; nucleotides outside the gene matches: 6. The CDR3 consists of 15 residues. The CDR3: CASSQVDRVRTEAFF. CDR3 DNA: TGCGCCAGCAGCCAAGTGGACAGGGTTCGAACTGAAGCTTTCTTT.

This clone showed up just once. This chain joins TRBV3-1 (or the pseudogene TRBV3-2) and TRBJ1-2; D is unclear. V lost 7 bases and J 8 bases, leaving 26 bases between the germline ends. This CDR3 region has 16 residues. From germline, CDR1 is LGHDT and CDR2 YNNKEL (reference sequence). CDR3 DNA: TGTGCCAGCACCAACTCCCGTATTAGGGCGCTCGACGGCTACACCTTC. Its translation: CASTNSRIRALDGYTF.